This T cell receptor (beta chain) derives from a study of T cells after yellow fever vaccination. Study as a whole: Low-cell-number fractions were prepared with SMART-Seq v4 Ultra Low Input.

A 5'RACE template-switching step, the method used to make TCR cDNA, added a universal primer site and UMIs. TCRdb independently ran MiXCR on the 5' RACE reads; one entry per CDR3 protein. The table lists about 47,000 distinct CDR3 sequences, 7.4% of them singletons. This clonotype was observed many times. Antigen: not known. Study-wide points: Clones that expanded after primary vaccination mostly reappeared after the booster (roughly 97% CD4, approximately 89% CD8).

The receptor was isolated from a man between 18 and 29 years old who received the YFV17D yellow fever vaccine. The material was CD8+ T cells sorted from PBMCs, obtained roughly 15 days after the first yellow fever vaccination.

CDR3 DNA: TGTGCCAGCAGCTTATCGGACAGCTTGTCGGACGAGCAGTACGTC. This sequence encodes CASSLSDSLSDEQYV. The V and J genes are TRBV7-6 and TRBJ2-7; perhaps TRBD1 as D (6 bases). The germline V and J ends were trimmed by 2 bases and 5 bases, with 16 bases remaining between them. This CDR3 has 15 residues. Germline V lookup: CDR1 SGHVS, CDR2 FNYEAQ.